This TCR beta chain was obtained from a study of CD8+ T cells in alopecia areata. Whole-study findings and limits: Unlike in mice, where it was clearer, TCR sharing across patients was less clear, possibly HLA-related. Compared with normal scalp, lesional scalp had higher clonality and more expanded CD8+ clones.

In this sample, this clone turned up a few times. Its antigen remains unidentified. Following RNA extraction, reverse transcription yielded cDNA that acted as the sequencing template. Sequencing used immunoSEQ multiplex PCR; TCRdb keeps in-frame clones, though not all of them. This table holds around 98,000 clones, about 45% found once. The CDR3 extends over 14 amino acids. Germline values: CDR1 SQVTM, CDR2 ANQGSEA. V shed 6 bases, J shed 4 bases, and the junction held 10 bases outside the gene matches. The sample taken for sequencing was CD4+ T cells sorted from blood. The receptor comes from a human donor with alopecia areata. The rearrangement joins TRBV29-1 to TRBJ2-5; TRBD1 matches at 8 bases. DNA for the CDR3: TGCAGCGTAGCAGGGGGCGTTCGGGGAGAGACCCAGTACTTC. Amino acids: CSVAGGVRGETQYF.